The rows below give T cell receptor beta chains drawn from one sample of a study of blood T cell repertoires in COVID-19. Assay used: immunoSEQ multiplex PCR; TCRdb lists only in-frame clones, some missing. The sample records about 210,000 clones, 65% to 90% being singletons. The specimen was PBMCs or T cells enriched from blood (not recorded which). These receptors all stem from a woman aged 40 to 50 with acute COVID-19. Each CDR3 is given with its conserved first and last residue.

v_gene | CDR3aa
TRBV28 | CASSLLFPEGRGYGYTF
TRBV27 | CASGRISNQPQHF
TRBV7-3 | CASSSLNTGELFF
TRBV9 | CASSAHLGVTDTQYF
TRBV6-5 | CASSDSGDGGYTF
TRBV2 | CATALGRGETQYF
TRBV28 | CASSPHRTGPYEQYF
TRBV5-1 | CASSLEPSGSYEQYF
TRBV7-2 | CASSLGSGSGSPLHF
TRBV2 | CASSGGTYNEQFF
TRBV19 | CASSSGTSGNTIYF
TRBV7-3 | CASSLDGGVTEAFF
TRBV6-2/TRBV6-3 | CASSYGRSVGGYTF
TRBV2 | CASSPGAGTYNEQFF
TRBV24-1 | CATSDLKWGQGSNYQETQYF
TRBV19 | CASSILGRLDYGYTF
TRBV13 | CASSFGGTSVYF
TRBV14 | CASSQVAGGPADTQYF
TRBV27 | CASSLLRRTDTQYF
TRBV21-1 | CASSITGPDTQYF
TRBV19 | CASSIVGGPVEQFF
TRBV28 | CASTRGLSTDTQYF
TRBV5-4 | CASSLRTSGIGTQYF
TRBV2 | CASRPQLSGNTIYF
TRBV11-2 | CASSPGVSSGNTIYF
TRBV7-3 | CASSLEASGRVDEQYF
TRBV28 | CASSKRTGAYYEQYF
TRBV20-1 | CSASRSGNLYEQYF
TRBV6-1 | CASSEGKRGGYNEQFF
TRBV27 | CASSHIFGQGPGQPQHF
TRBV7-8 | CASSGRFGQGRLAGGNEQFF
TRBV7-9 | CASTGRQGANTGELFF
TRBV3-1/TRBV3-2 | CASSRGQSLRSPLHF
TRBV18 | CASSPLGNRPPYGYTF
TRBV3-1/TRBV3-2 | CASSQVPSDEQYF
TRBV6-5 | CASSYRVQAEAFF
TRBV9 | CASSVRDRETQYF
TRBV5-8 | CASSLVGRVGAAGANVLTF
TRBV24-1 | CATSPTTSRNTGELFF
TRBV12-3/TRBV12-4 | CASSLDFYGYTF
TRBV9 | CASSVWGDEQFF
TRBV7-2 | CASSGRGRDNSYNEQFF
TRBV3-1/TRBV3-2 | CASRGGAEAFF
TRBV13 | CASSLRAKVSYEQYF
TRBV6-5 | CASSPLGGRAGEQFF
TRBV30 | CAWSVGRGAFF
TRBV3-1/TRBV3-2 | CASSQDKPSSGLNTGELFF
TRBV28 | CASSSQGGGNGNTIYF
TRBV9 | CASSSQPDRGLSGANVLTF
TRBV28 | CASSLRTGRQDTQYF
TRBV11-3 | CASSLSSVTDTQYF
TRBV7-3 | CASSYDAGVGYTF
TRBV5-7 | CASSWGQGAHGYTF
TRBV18 | CASSRLAAGNEQFF
TRBV7-9 | CASSLSGRVDTQYF